Presented here are 28 T cell receptor beta chains from one specimen sequenced in a study of cytomegalovirus exposure and HLA in healthy donors. Clones were read by immunoSEQ multiplex PCR, and TCRdb kept only the in-frame ones, dropping some. This sample has 220,000 or so clones, with around nine tenths found just once. Sample: PBMCs. The source is a woman younger than 35 in good health and CMV-seronegative.

The V and J genes are TRBV2 and TRBJ2-5, with 7 bases matching TRBD2. This CDR3 region has 16 residues. Germline V gene data show CDR1 as SNHLY and CDR2 as FYNNEI. The junction had 8 bases not matched to a gene; V was cut back by 4 bases and J by 0 bases. The CDR3 spells CASSGLAETYQETQYF. The CDR3 DNA reads as TGTGCCAGCAGTGGTCTAGCGGAGACGTACCAAGAGACCCAGTACTTC.

The V gene is TRBV7-9, the J gene TRBJ2-3, with 11 bases identical to TRBD2. Unmatched junction bases numbered 6, after V lost 1 base and J lost 3 bases. The CDR3 contains 17 residues. Germline values: CDR1 SEHNR, CDR2 FQNEAQ (reference sequence). DNA of the CDR3: TGTGCCAGCAGCTTAGGGTGGGCTAGCGGGAGGACAGATACGCAGTATTTT. Protein: CASSLGWASGRTDTQYF.

The chain carries TRBV9 and TRBJ2-1, with 10 nucleotides matching TRBD2. Per the germline V gene, CDR1 is SGDLS and CDR2 is YYNGEE. The CDR3 length is 17 residues. The junction had 10 bases not matched to a gene; V was cut back by 4 bases and J by 3 bases. DNA for the CDR3: TGTGCCAGCAGCCTCCTCAGGAGGACTAGCGGCTACAATGAGCAGTTCTTC. Amino acid sequence: CASSLLRRTSGYNEQFF.

The rearrangement links TRBV30 to TRBJ1-1; D is perhaps TRBD1 (6 bases). Between the trimmed V and J ends, which lost 5 bases and 4 bases, there was a span of 14 bases. Germline V lookup: CDR1 GTSNPN, CDR2 SVGIG (reference sequence). This CDR3 is 13 amino acids long. The CDR3 bases are TGTGCCTGGGTGACAGGTTGGGGCACTGAAGCTTTCTTT. As protein: CAWVTGWGTEAFF.

The rearrangement joins TRBV18 to TRBJ2-2; 7 nucleotides align to TRBD2. The CDR3 extends over 14 amino acids. Per the germline V gene, CDR1 is KGHSH and CDR2 is LQKENI. The junction had 2 bases not matched to a gene; V was cut back by 3 bases and J by 4 bases. CDR3: CASSPSGGTGELFF. As DNA, the CDR3 is TGTGCCAGCTCACCCTCGGGGGGCACCGGGGAGCTGTTTTTT.

This clone was recorded only once. This sequence joins TRBV7-2 and TRBJ2-3; maybe TRBD1 (6 bases). The CDR3 is 16 residues long. Per the germline V gene, CDR1 is SGHTA and CDR2 is FQGNSA. Trimming cost V 1 base and J 3 bases, with 14 bases left between them. The CDR3 region has the DNA TGTGCCAGCAGCTTAGTCGGCCAGGGGACGACAGATACGCAGTATTTT. Translated: CASSLVGQGTTDTQYF.

V and J are TRBV29-1 and TRBJ2-7; 9 bases are shared with TRBD1. From germline, CDR1 is SQVTM and CDR2 ANQGSEA. Trimming removed 4 bases from V and 4 bases from J; junction bases left unmatched: 5. The length of the CDR3 is 13 residues. CDR3 sequence (DNA): TGCAGCGTTGCTAACGGACAGGGGTACGAGCAGTACTTC. Its protein is CSVANGQGYEQYF.

The V gene is TRBV2, the J gene TRBJ2-1, with 10 bases that match TRBD2. The trim removed 6 bases at V and 8 bases at J, leaving 16 bases unmatched. The CDR3 is made up of 17 amino acids. Germline CDR1 is SNHLY and CDR2 is FYNNEI. The CDR3 region has the DNA TGTGCCAGCAGCCCCGCCCAACTAGCGGGACATACGTATGAGCAGTTCTTC. Its translation is CASSPAQLAGHTYEQFF.

This clone was seen more than once but under ten times. The rearrangement joins TRBV27 to TRBJ1-2, with 12 bases identical to TRBD1. V gave up 2 bases and J gave up 4 bases; unmatched junction bases: 5. This CDR3 region has 16 residues. Germline CDR1 MNHEY, CDR2 SMNVEV (reference sequence). CDR3 in amino acids: CASSLGTGGRGYGYTF. The CDR3 DNA sequence: TGTGCCAGCAGTTTAGGGACAGGGGGCAGGGGCTATGGCTACACCTTC.

This chain connects TRBV27 to TRBJ2-1; 16 bases match TRBD2. The CDR3 contains 19 residues. Trimming cost V 6 bases and J 10 bases; bases outside gene matches: 18. CDR1 and CDR2 from the germline V gene are MNHEY and SMNVEV (reference sequence). In DNA form, the CDR3 reads TGTGCCAGCAGCCAATACCCCGGGACTAGCGGGAGGGTTCTCTTAGAGCAGTTCTTC. It encodes CASSQYPGTSGRVLLEQFF.

The chain couples TRBV6-6 to TRBJ2-7; D is ambiguous. Per the germline V gene, CDR1 is MNHNY and CDR2 is SVGAGI (reference sequence). Trimming stripped 2 bases from V and 3 bases from J, with 17 bases between. The CDR3 totals 16 residues. The CDR3 sequence is CASSYGAGQVGYEQYF. CDR3 nucleotide sequence: TGTGCCAGCAGTTACGGTGCTGGGCAGGTGGGCTACGAGCAGTACTTC.

The V call is TRBV19, the J call TRBJ2-3; D remains unclear. V was pared by 6 bases and J by 3 bases, with 16 bases between. Germline V gene lookup returns CDR1 LNHDA and CDR2 SQIVND (reference sequence). This CDR3 is built from 15 residues. CDR3 DNA: TGTGCCAGTAGACAAACGGCGTGGGCTACAGATACGCAGTATTTT. It encodes CASRQTAWATDTQYF.

This clone was counted between two and nine times. J is TRBJ1-5 and V is TRBV19, with D tentatively TRBD1 (5 bases). CDR1 LNHDA and CDR2 SQIVND come from the germline V gene (reference sequence). V gave up 7 bases and J gave up 0 bases, with 10 bases separating them. CDR3 length equals 14 residues. The CDR3: CASNSGYSNQPQHF. CDR3 nucleotides: TGTGCCAGTAATTCAGGGTATAGCAATCAGCCCCAGCATTTT.

The V call is TRBV5-6, the J call TRBJ1-5; possibly TRBD1 for D (5 bases). Germline V gives CDR1 SGHDT, CDR2 YYEEEE. Trimming stripped 3 bases from V and 3 bases from J, with 16 bases between. The CDR3 is made up of 16 amino acids. The CDR3 coding sequence is TGTGCCAGCAGCTCCTGGGGACTATCGGACAATCAGCCCCAGCATTTT. It encodes CASSSWGLSDNQPQHF. Based on the CDR3 plus reference TRBV5-6 and TRBJ1-5, the full variable domain is DAGVTQSPTHLIKTRGQQVTLRCSPKSGHDTVSWYQQALGQGPQFIFQYYEEEERQRGNFPDRFSGHQFPNYSSELNVNALLLGDSALYLCASSSWGLSDNQPQHFGDGTRLSIL.

This chain uses TRBV27 with TRBJ2-3, with TRBD2 matching 14 bases. The CDR3 runs to 16 residues. CDR1 and CDR2 from the germline V gene are MNHEY and SMNVEV (reference sequence). V was clipped by 5 bases and J by 3 bases; unmatched bases: 4. The CDR3 region has the DNA TGTGCCAGCAGTGTGGGACTAGCGGGGGTGACAGATACGCAGTATTTT. As protein: CASSVGLAGVTDTQYF.

The chain is built from TRBV6-1 and TRBJ1-4; 7 nucleotides line up with TRBD1. V lost 5 bases to trimming and J lost 1 base; unmatched junction nucleotides: 4. The CDR3 has 15 amino acids. The germline gives CDR1 MNHNS, CDR2 SASEGT. DNA of the CDR3: TGTGCCAGCAGTACGGGACAGCGAACTAATGAAAAACTGTTTTTT. Translation: CASSTGQRTNEKLFF.

This clone appeared a single time. V and J are TRBV19 and TRBJ1-2; TRBD1 might be the D (5 bases). This CDR3 has 17 residues. Trimming left V 1 base short and J 1 base short, with 16 bases between. The germline V gene encodes CDR1 LNHDA and CDR2 SQIVND (reference sequence). CDR3 bases: TGTGCCAGTAGTATAGGGCGGGGCCCTATTATTAACTATGGCTACACCTTC. Protein: CASSIGRGPIINYGYTF.

This clone appeared a single time. The genes are TRBV4-2 and TRBJ1-2, with 7 bases fitting TRBD1. The CDR3 sequence is 16 residues long. Per germline, CDR1 LGHNA and CDR2 YNFKEQ. V shed 6 bases, J shed 4 bases, and the junction held 14 bases outside the gene matches. Here the CDR3 DNA reads TGTGCCAGCAGTCCCGAGGGGGCAGGGTGGGGCTATGGCTACACCTTC. Translation gives CASSPEGAGWGYGYTF.

The CDR3 sequence: CATLTGSTGELFF. The CDR3 DNA reads TGTGCCACCCTGACAGGGTCCACCGGGGAGCTGTTTTTT. This chain joins TRBV7-2 and TRBJ2-2; 7 nucleotides line up with TRBD1. With V trimmed by 10 bases and J by 4 bases, 6 bases remained unmatched. There are 13 residues in the CDR3. Looked up from germline, CDR1 is SGHTA and CDR2 is FQGNSA.

The gene calls are TRBV7-2 and TRBJ2-1; a possible D gene is TRBD1 (5 bases). Per the germline V gene, CDR1 is SGHTA and CDR2 is FQGNSA. V shed 1 base and J shed 7 bases, with 11 bases lying between them. The CDR3 has 14 amino acids. CDR3: CASSLVRVGNEQFF. DNA of the CDR3: TGTGCCAGCAGCTTAGTCAGGGTGGGTAATGAGCAGTTCTTC. The variable domain in full, completed from reference TRBV7-2 and TRBJ2-1, reads GAGVSQSPSNKVTEKGKDVELRCDPISGHTALYWYRQSLGQGLEFLIYFQGNSAPDKSGLPSDRFSAERTGGSVSTLTIQRTQQEDSAVYLCASSLVRVGNEQFFGPGTRLTVL.

CDR3 protein: CASSLGAGNEQFF. In DNA, the CDR3 is TGTGCCAGCAGCTTAGGGGCTGGCAATGAGCAGTTCTTC. The rearrangement links TRBV11-3 to TRBJ2-1; no clear D. CDR3 length equals 13 residues. Trimming left V 1 base short and J 6 bases short, with 7 bases between. Germline-derived CDR1 and CDR2 are SGHNT and YENEEA.

This chain joins TRBV18 and TRBJ1-6, with 7 nucleotides matching TRBD1. Germline loops: CDR1 KGHSH, CDR2 LQKENI. The V and J ends lost 3 bases and 6 bases, in that order; junction bases with no gene match: 2. This CDR3 spans 14 amino acids. Here the CDR3 DNA reads TGTGCCAGCTCACCTGACAGGGTTAATTCACCCCTCCACTTT. Its protein is CASSPDRVNSPLHF.

This sequence joins TRBV2 and TRBJ2-1; D may be TRBD2 (6 bases). CDR3 length: 12 residues. The V gene's germline CDR1 is SNHLY and CDR2 FYNNEI. The germline V and J ends were trimmed by 9 bases and 5 bases, with 11 bases remaining between them. CDR3 bases: TGTGCCAGGGGAGGAGCTAACAATGAGCAGTTCTTC. Its translation: CARGGANNEQFF.

This clone was counted ten times or more. This chain connects TRBV19 to TRBJ2-7; D call uncertain. Trimming cost V 2 bases and J 1 base, with 9 bases left between them. Germline V gene data show CDR1 as LNHDA and CDR2 as SQIVND (reference sequence). The CDR3 length is 14 residues. CDR3 bases: TGTGCCAGTAGTATAATCTCAGATTCCTACGAGCAGTACTTC. It translates to CASSIISDSYEQYF.

This chain uses TRBV19 with TRBJ2-1, with 11 bases matching TRBD1. J was trimmed by 4 bases and V by 7 bases; bases with no gene match: 6. Germline CDR1 LNHDA, CDR2 SQIVND (reference sequence). This CDR3 region has 15 residues. CDR3 region: CASIGTGGGYNEQFF. As DNA, the CDR3 is TGTGCCAGTATCGGGACAGGGGGAGGGTACAATGAGCAGTTCTTC. Filled out from reference TRBV19 and TRBJ2-1, the complete variable domain reads DGGITQSPKYLFRKEGQNVTLSCEQNLNHDAMYWYRQDPGQGLRLIYYSQIVNDFQKGDIAEGYSVSREKKESFPLTVTSAQKNPTAFYLCASIGTGGGYNEQFFGPGTRLTVL.

This clone has just one count. The J gene is TRBJ2-7, the V gene TRBV28; the match to TRBD1 covers 9 bases. The CDR3 has 13 residues. Trimming removed 8 bases from V and 4 bases from J; junction bases left unmatched: 6. Germline V gene data show CDR1 as MDHEN and CDR2 as SYDVKM. The CDR3 sequence: CASGLGTGYEQYF. The CDR3, as DNA: TGTGCCAGCGGCTTGGGGACAGGGTACGAGCAGTACTTC.

This sequence joins TRBV4-2 and TRBJ2-3; TRBD2 aligns across 14 bases. This CDR3 is built from 18 residues. Per the germline V gene, CDR1 is LGHNA and CDR2 is YNFKEQ. Losses at the gene ends were 0 bases for V and 6 bases for J; bases not matched to a gene: 8. The CDR3 nucleotides read TGTGCCAGCAGCCAAGATCGGAGACTAGCGGGAGGGCCGGATACGCAGTATTTT. As protein: CASSQDRRLAGGPDTQYF.

The V call is TRBV9, the J call TRBJ2-1; a possible D gene is TRBD2 (6 bases). The CDR3 spans 16 residues. The germline V and J ends were trimmed by 3 bases and 0 bases, with 13 bases remaining between them. The germline V gene has CDR1 SGDLS and CDR2 YYNGEE. The chain's CDR3 is CASSERASASYNEQFF. Here the CDR3 DNA reads TGTGCCAGCAGCGAGAGAGCTAGCGCCTCCTACAATGAGCAGTTCTTC. Full variable domain (rest looked up from reference TRBV9 and TRBJ2-1): DSGVTQTPKHLITATGQRVTLRCSPRSGDLSVYWYQQSLDQGLQFLIQYYNGEERAKGNILERFSAQQFPDLHSELNLSSLELGDSALYFCASSERASASYNEQFFGPGTRLTVL.